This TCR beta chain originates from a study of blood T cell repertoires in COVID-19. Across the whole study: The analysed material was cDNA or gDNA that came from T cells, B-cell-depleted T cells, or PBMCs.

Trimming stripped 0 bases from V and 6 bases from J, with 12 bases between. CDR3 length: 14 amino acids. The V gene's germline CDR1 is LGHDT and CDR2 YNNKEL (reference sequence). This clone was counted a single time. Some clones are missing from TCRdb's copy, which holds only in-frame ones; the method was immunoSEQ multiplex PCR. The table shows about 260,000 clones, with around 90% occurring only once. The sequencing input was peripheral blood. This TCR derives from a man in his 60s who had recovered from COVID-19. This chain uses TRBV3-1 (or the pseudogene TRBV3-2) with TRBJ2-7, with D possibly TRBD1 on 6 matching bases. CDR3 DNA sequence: TGTGCCAGCAGCCAAGACAACAGGGCAAGCGAGCAGTACTTC. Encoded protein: CASSQDNRASEQYF.